This T cell receptor (beta chain) was profiled in a study of T cells in Graves' hyperthyroidism and ophthalmopathy. Study-wide background: Prior to any treatment, at the point of initial diagnosis, peripheral blood was collected.

The V and J ends lost 5 bases and 0 bases, in that order; junction bases with no gene match: 6. This CDR3 has 16 residues. Germline-derived CDR1 and CDR2 are DFQATT and SNEGSKA (reference sequence). This clonotype was counted many times. Each diagnosis was grounded in clinical symptoms, serum thyroxine and TRAb, thyroid ultrasound, and orbital computed tomography. The source material, RNA transcripts, was used to amplify TCR beta CDR3 regions. HTBI primers drove first-round RT-PCR of the TCR CDR3. Using its own MiXCR run on the multiplex PCR reads, TCRdb lists one record per CDR3 protein. The table shows around 600,000 distinct CDR3 sequences, with about 14% occurring only once.

The receptor was derived from a woman aged 50 to 65 with Graves' ophthalmopathy. The chain couples TRBV20-1 to TRBJ2-2; TRBD2 aligns across 10 bases. The sequenced sample was blood. For the CDR3, the DNA is TGCAGTGCTCGGAGGCTAGCGGGAGCGAACACCGGGGAGCTGTTTTTT. Its translation is CSARRLAGANTGELFF.